This T cell receptor (beta chain) was identified in a study of CD8 T cells in Susac syndrome. It was with random hexamers that roughly 0.45 to 1 ug RNA was reverse transcribed. The TCR beta CDR3 was amplified by immunoSEQ multiplex PCR across 54 Vbeta, 13 Jbeta. Via MiXCR, TCRdb re-called the immunoSEQ multiplex PCR reads, giving one row per CDR3 protein. The sample contains some 60,000 distinct CDR3 sequences, around 90% of which appear only once. The germline gives CDR1 SGHDT, CDR2 YYEEEE. With 5 bases clipped from V and 7 bases from J, the junction kept 11 bases outside the gene matches. The CDR3 extends over 16 amino acids.

The receptor's source is a human donor in good health. The chain couples TRBV5-6 to TRBJ2-2; 10 nucleotides align to TRBD1. The sequenced material came from CD8+ T cells from PBMCs. CDR3 in amino acids: CASSWETGGSVGELFF. The CDR3 nucleotides read TGTGCCAGCAGTTGGGAGACAGGGGGCTCTGTCGGGGAGCTGTTTTTT.